Here is one TCR beta chain with its context. Profiling relied on immunoSEQ multiplex PCR, and the TCRdb table lists in-frame clones only, not all of them. The profile shows more than 350,000 clones, approximately 87% of them singletons. This entry is derived from a study of blood T cell repertoires in COVID-19. Germline V gene lookup returns CDR1 MGHRA and CDR2 YSYEKL. Between the trimmed V and J ends, which lost 0 bases and 7 bases, there was a span of 9 bases. The CDR3 extends over 13 amino acids. The clonotype originates from a woman aged 45 to 65 who had recovered from COVID-19. The chain recombines TRBV4-1 with TRBJ1-2; D ambiguous. The sequenced material came from PBMCs or T cells enriched from blood (not recorded which). The CDR3 DNA sequence: TGCGCCAGCAGCCAAGAAGTGGCGGGTGGCTACACCTTC. Translated: CASSQEVAGGYTF.